A single sample is the source of the 29 T cell receptor beta chains below, sequenced in a study of shared clonotypes between healthy human individuals. TCRdb keeps only in-frame clones here, not all; method: immunoSEQ multiplex PCR. The sample includes millions of clones, 95% of them seen just once. Sequencing input: naive CD4+ T cells sorted from blood. Indicated subset: CD45RA+ positively selected. These receptors were taken from a man aged 18 to 29 in good health.

The DNA for the CDR3 is TGTGCCAGCAGCCAGCGGAAGGCGAACTCTGGAAACACCATATATTTT. This sequence encodes CASSQRKANSGNTIYF. The chain combines TRBV14 with TRBJ1-3; D unclear. V was cut by 3 bases and J by 0 bases, with 12 bases left in between. Germline V gene sequence: CDR1 SGHDN, CDR2 FVKESK. The CDR3 runs to 16 residues.

This clone was observed a few times. Within the sample, other DNA sequences also encode this same CDR3. The chain combines TRBV19 with TRBJ2-6; D not certain. The CDR3 consists of 13 residues. Trimming cost V 6 bases and J 4 bases, with 7 bases left between them. Germline V gives CDR1 LNHDA, CDR2 SQIVND (reference sequence). CDR3 nucleotides: TGTGCCAGTAGCCAGACAGGGGCCAACGTCCTGACTTTC. Translated, it gives CASSQTGANVLTF.

The CDR3 loop reads CASSRGFGDHLKNIQYF. Written as DNA, the CDR3 is TGTGCCAGCAGCCGGGGATTCGGCGACCATTTGAAAAACATTCAGTACTTC. The J gene is TRBJ2-4, the V gene TRBV5-6, with D maybe TRBD2 (5 bases). Per the germline V gene, CDR1 is SGHDT and CDR2 is YYEEEE. Trimming removed 4 bases at V and 4 bases at J, with 21 bases between. There are 17 residues in the CDR3.

This rearrangement joins TRBV18 to TRBJ2-5; D unresolved. CDR1 and CDR2 (germline): KGHSH, LQKENI. This CDR3 contains 15 residues. V lost 2 bases and J 4 bases, leaving 14 bases between the germline ends. The CDR3 bases are TGTGCCAGCTCACCAGAGTACAACCCAGGAGAGACCCAGTACTTC. The encoded protein is CASSPEYNPGETQYF.

The rearrangement links TRBV6-6 to TRBJ1-1; D is undetermined. CDR3 length: 13 amino acids. Germline V CDR1 and CDR2: MNHNY, SVGAGI (reference sequence). Trimming cost V 0 bases and J 0 bases, with 2 bases left between them. The CDR3 nucleotides read TGTGCCAGCAGTTACTCGCTGAACACTGAAGCTTTCTTT. Amino acid sequence: CASSYSLNTEAFF.

Comment on this clone: Other nucleotide sequences from this sample produce the same CDR3. The CDR3 here is CASSPGPNYGYTF. As DNA, the CDR3 is TGTGCCAGCTCCCCGGGACCTAACTATGGCTACACCTTC. The chain uses TRBV18 and TRBJ1-2; possible D gene TRBD1, 5 bases. Trimming stripped 6 bases from V and 0 bases from J, with 8 bases between. This CDR3 is 13 amino acids long. Germline CDR1 and CDR2: KGHSH and LQKENI.

Turning to this clone: This specimen includes other DNA sequences encoding the same CDR3. The V gene is TRBV5-1, the J gene TRBJ2-1; 11 positions match TRBD1. The germline V gene has CDR1 SGHRS and CDR2 YFSETQ. V was clipped by 4 bases and J by 6 bases; unmatched bases: 3. This CDR3 has 14 amino acids. CDR3 DNA sequence: TGCGCCAGCAGCCCGGGACAGGGGGTCAATGAGCAGTTCTTC. This gives the protein CASSPGQGVNEQFF.

This clone was detected only once. This chain links TRBV10-3 with TRBJ2-7; possibly TRBD1 for D (5 bases). The CDR3 has 14 amino acids. Germline CDR1 ENHRY, CDR2 SYGVKD. V lost 8 bases and J 0 bases, leaving 14 bases between the germline ends. The CDR3 protein is CAIQGAPSSYEQYF. The DNA of the CDR3 is TGTGCCATCCAAGGGGCTCCTAGCTCCTACGAGCAGTACTTC.

The V call is TRBV6-6, the J call TRBJ2-5; 12 positions match TRBD2. CDR3 length: 16 residues. V gave up 6 bases and J gave up 4 bases; unmatched junction bases: 9. Per germline, CDR1 MNHNY and CDR2 SVGAGI (reference sequence). CDR3 region: CASSPHPTSGGETQYF. The CDR3 DNA reads as TGTGCCAGCAGCCCCCATCCGACTAGCGGGGGAGAGACCCAGTACTTC.

This clone was recorded once. The genes are TRBV5-1 and TRBJ1-4; TRBD1 matches at 7 bases. The CDR3 is 13 residues long. Trimming removed 7 bases from V and 7 bases from J; junction bases left unmatched: 7. Per germline, CDR1 SGHRS and CDR2 YFSETQ. This chain's CDR3 is CASGDQGGEKLFF. The CDR3 DNA sequence: TGCGCCAGCGGAGACCAGGGGGGTGAAAAACTGTTTTTT.

V is TRBV19 and J is TRBJ2-2; TRBD2 agrees at 12 bases. The junction had 6 bases not matched to a gene; V was cut back by 6 bases and J by 4 bases. Per the germline V gene, CDR1 is LNHDA and CDR2 is SQIVND (reference sequence). The CDR3 length is 16 residues. CDR3 protein: CASSLPSGRATGELFF. The CDR3 DNA sequence: TGTGCCAGTAGCCTTCCTAGCGGGAGGGCCACCGGGGAGCTGTTTTTT.

The chain joins TRBV6-5 to TRBJ1-5; D unclear. The CDR3 has 15 residues. The germline CDR1 and CDR2 sequences are MNHEY and SVGAGI. V was trimmed by 4 bases and J by 3 bases, leaving 13 bases between them. The CDR3 here is CASSSRANINQPQHF. The CDR3 nucleotides read TGTGCCAGCAGTTCCCGGGCCAACATCAATCAGCCCCAGCATTTT.

This clone was seen just once. The chain uses TRBV5-4 and TRBJ1-2, with TRBD1 identical over 7 bases. Germline CDR1 reads SGHNT; CDR2 reads YYREEE (reference sequence). This CDR3 contains 16 residues. Germline trimming cut 6 bases from V and 3 bases from J; bases unmatched to any gene: 14. CDR3 residues: CASTTQNRGADYGYTF. The CDR3 DNA sequence: TGTGCCAGCACCACACAGAACAGGGGAGCGGACTATGGCTACACCTTC.

The J gene is TRBJ1-4, the V gene TRBV30; tentative D call: TRBD1 (6 bases). Per germline, CDR1 GTSNPN and CDR2 SVGIG (reference sequence). The V end lost 0 bases, the J end lost 4 bases, and 15 bases lay between the germline ends. The CDR3 length is 16 residues. In nucleotides, the CDR3 is TGTGCCTGGAGTGTAAAAGGCCAGGGGAGTAATGAAAAACTGTTTTTT. This translates into CAWSVKGQGSNEKLFF.

The rearrangement joins TRBV7-9 to TRBJ1-1; D not resolved. This CDR3 contains 16 residues. V shed 2 bases and J shed 5 bases, with 18 bases lying between them. The germline V gene has CDR1 SEHNR and CDR2 FQNEAQ (reference sequence). DNA for the CDR3: TGTGCCAGCAGCTTACCCGGAGGTCGGGGATATACTGAAGCTTTCTTT. Its protein product is CASSLPGGRGYTEAFF.

The V call is TRBV4-1, the J call TRBJ1-3, with 7 positions matching TRBD1. V lost 1 base to trimming and J lost 0 bases; unmatched junction nucleotides: 3. Germline lookup yields CDR1 MGHRA and CDR2 YSYEKL. The CDR3 is made up of 16 amino acids. Written as DNA, the CDR3 is TGCGCCAGCAGCCAAGTAAGGGACAGCTCTGGAAACACCATATATTTT. This translates into CASSQVRDSSGNTIYF.

The chain is built from TRBV15 and TRBJ2-7; either TRBD1 or TRBD2 may fit D (6 bases each). There are 13 residues in the CDR3. Trimming left V 9 bases short and J 0 bases short, with 12 bases between. The germline V gene encodes CDR1 LNHNV and CDR2 YYDKDF (reference sequence). CDR3 sequence: CATRRDNSYEQYF. In nucleotides, the CDR3 is TGTGCCACAAGGAGGGACAACTCCTACGAGCAGTACTTC.

V is TRBV18 and J is TRBJ2-1, with a weak D call TRBD1 (6 bases). The germline CDR1 and CDR2 sequences are KGHSH and LQKENI. This CDR3 is built from 14 residues. V lost 0 bases to trimming and J lost 8 bases, with 11 bases between them. The DNA for the CDR3 is TGTGCCAGCTCACCACCTGCAGGGGCGGATGAGCAGTTCTTC. Protein sequence: CASSPPAGADEQFF.

Remarks on this clone: The conserved closing phenylalanine or tryptophan is absent in this CDR3, likely reflecting a read error. The DNA is left out, because the CDR3 cannot be placed on it with certainty; the CDR3 is given as TCRdb lists it. The chain links TRBV7-9 to TRBJ1-3; whether TRBD1, the table's D call, matches the DNA was not checked. Germline V CDR1 and CDR2: SEHNR, FQNEAQ (reference sequence). The CDR3 adds up to 15 amino acids, both ends counted. CDR3 in amino acids: CASSFVPTGTGALWL.

The chain links TRBV2 to TRBJ1-3, with D perhaps TRBD1 (5 bases). Germline V lookup: CDR1 SNHLY, CDR2 FYNNEI. The V and J ends lost 8 bases and 0 bases respectively, with 11 bases between them. There are 14 residues in the CDR3. CDR3 loop: CASLDRHSGNTIYF. CDR3 coding DNA: TGTGCCAGCCTTGACAGACACTCTGGAAACACCATATATTTT.

The J gene is TRBJ2-7, the V gene TRBV6-1; tentatively, D is TRBD1 or TRBD2 (5 bases each). Germline V CDR1 and CDR2: MNHNS, SASEGT. The ends were cut back, 2 bases at V and 0 bases at J, with 17 bases in the middle. The CDR3 is 17 residues long. The CDR3 nucleotides are TGTGCCAGCAGTGAATCGAGCGGACAAACGAGCTCCTACGAGCAGTACTTC. Translating it yields CASSESSGQTSSYEQYF.

The chain has TRBV7-8 and TRBJ2-2; tentative D call: TRBD2 (5 bases). This CDR3 comprises 16 residues. Germline V CDR1 and CDR2: SGHVS, FQNEAQ. Trimming cost V 0 bases and J 6 bases, with 14 bases left between them. CDR3 DNA sequence: TGTGCCAGCAGCTTAGCCGGGTTACTAGTCCCCGGGGAGCTGTTTTTT. It codes for CASSLAGLLVPGELFF.

The CDR3 nucleotides are TGTGCCAGTCACCCCGACAGGGAGAACACTGAAGCTTTCTTT. Translating gives CASHPDRENTEAFF. The V and J genes are TRBV19 and TRBJ1-1, with 7 positions matching TRBD1. Looked up from germline, CDR1 is LNHDA and CDR2 is SQIVND (reference sequence). V shed 8 bases and J 1 base; nucleotides not matched to a gene: 7. This CDR3 region has 14 residues.

With regard to this clone: Other DNA sequences in this sample translate to the same CDR3. The chain recombines TRBV7-2 with TRBJ1-5; D gene ambiguous. The V and J ends lost 1 base and 4 bases respectively, with 5 bases between them. The CDR3 loop spans 13 amino acids. Per the germline V gene, CDR1 is SGHTA and CDR2 is FQGNSA. In nucleotides, the CDR3 is TGTGCCAGCAGCTTAGAAGTTAATCAGCCCCAGCATTTT. It translates to CASSLEVNQPQHF.

The chain links TRBV6-1 to TRBJ2-5; 7 bases are shared with TRBD1. CDR3 length: 15 amino acids. Germline values: CDR1 MNHNS, CDR2 SASEGT. V shed 2 bases and J 5 bases; nucleotides not matched to a gene: 8. The CDR3 DNA reads TGTGCCAGCAGTGAACAGAAGGGGGCGCGGGAGACCCAGTACTTC. This encodes CASSEQKGARETQYF.

The chain has TRBV2 and TRBJ2-1, with no clear D. V was pared by 4 bases and J by 6 bases, with 10 bases between. The CDR3 spans 13 residues. Germline V gene sequence: CDR1 SNHLY, CDR2 FYNNEI. CDR3 residues: CASSGSLLNEQFF. CDR3 nucleotide sequence: TGTGCCAGCAGTGGGAGCCTCCTCAATGAGCAGTTCTTC.

This chain connects TRBV6-4 to TRBJ1-3; D remains unclear. Germline CDR1 is MRHNA and CDR2 is SNTAGT. V gave up 4 bases and J gave up 0 bases, with 10 bases separating them. This CDR3 has 15 amino acids. The CDR3 coding sequence is TGTGCCAGCAGTGCCTCGGCCAACTCTGGAAACACCATATATTTT. The encoded protein is CASSASANSGNTIYF.

In the case of this clone: A much more abundant neighbour one base away suggests this may be a read error. V and J are TRBV7-9 and TRBJ1-1, with D tentatively TRBD1 (5 bases). The CDR3 length is 13 residues. Trimming cost V 4 bases and J 1 base, with 7 bases left between them. CDR1 and CDR2 (germline): SEHNR, FQNEAQ (reference sequence). The CDR3 DNA reads TGTGCCAGCAGCTACGGGGGGAACACTGAAGCTTTCTTT. It codes for CASSYGGNTEAFF.

This clone has just one count. V gene TRBV28 combines with J gene TRBJ2-1; D possibly uses TRBD1 or TRBD2 (6 bases each). Germline CDR1 MDHEN, CDR2 SYDVKM. The CDR3 has 15 amino acids. V was trimmed by 5 bases and J by 4 bases, leaving 15 bases between them. CDR3 DNA sequence: TGTGCCAGCAGTCCACTAGGGGGGCCTTACAATGAGCAGTTCTTC. This encodes CASSPLGGPYNEQFF. The complete variable domain, with remaining parts taken from reference TRBV28 and TRBJ2-1, reads DVKVTQSSRYLVKRTGEKVFLECVQDMDHENMFWYRQDPGLGLRLIYFSYDVKMKEKGDIPEGYSVSREKKERFSLILESASTNQTSMYLCASSPLGGPYNEQFFGPGTRLTVL.